This T cell receptor beta chain was identified during a study of blood T cell repertoires in COVID-19. The overall study: The study drew acute and convalescent COVID-19 samples from the United States, Italy and Spain. T cells, B-cell-depleted T cells, or PBMCs provided the cDNA or gDNA that served as material.

This CDR3 region has 16 residues. V dropped 5 bases and J dropped 1; count of bases not matched to a gene: 4. Germline values: CDR1 MNHNY, CDR2 SVGAGI (reference sequence). Original processing notes: Reference gene primer amplification in the assay estimated nucleated cell counts. Generated by immunoSEQ multiplex PCR, the TCRdb table keeps only in-frame clones and is missing some. The V and J calls and clone size are taken from that table; D and trimming were inferred from the DNA. This table has roughly 120,000 clones, roughly four fifths appearing once. Specimen: peripheral blood. The V call is TRBV6-6, the J call TRBJ2-1, with 11 bases aligning to TRBD2. The clonotype originates from a man aged 70 or older with active or convalescent COVID-19. CDR3 coding DNA: TGTGCCAGCAGTCGAAGGACTAGCGGGTCCTACAATGAGCAGTTCTTC. Protein product: CASSRRTSGSYNEQFF.